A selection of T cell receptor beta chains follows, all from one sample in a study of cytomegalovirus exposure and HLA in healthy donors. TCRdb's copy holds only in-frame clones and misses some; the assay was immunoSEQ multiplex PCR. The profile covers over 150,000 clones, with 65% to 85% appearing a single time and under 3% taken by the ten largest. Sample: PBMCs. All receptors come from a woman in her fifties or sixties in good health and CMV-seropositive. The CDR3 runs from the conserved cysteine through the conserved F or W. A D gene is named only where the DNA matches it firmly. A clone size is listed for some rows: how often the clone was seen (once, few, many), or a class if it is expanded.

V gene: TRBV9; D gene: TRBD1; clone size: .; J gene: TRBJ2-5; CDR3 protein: CASSEGTGGAVETQYF; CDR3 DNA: TGTGCCAGCAGCGAGGGGACAGGGGGCGCGGTAGAGACCCAGTACTTC
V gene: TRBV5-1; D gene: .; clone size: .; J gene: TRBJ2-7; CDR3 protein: CASSLGGQNEQYF; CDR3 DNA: TGCGCCAGCAGCTTGGGGGGCCAGAACGAGCAGTACTTC
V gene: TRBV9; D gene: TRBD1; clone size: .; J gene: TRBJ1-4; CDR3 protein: CASSGPTGGGNEKLFF; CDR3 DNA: TGTGCCAGCAGCGGGCCCACAGGGGGCGGGAATGAAAAACTGTTTTTT
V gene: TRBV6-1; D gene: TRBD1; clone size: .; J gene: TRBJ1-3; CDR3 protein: CASSERGGNEGNTIYF; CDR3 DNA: TGTGCCAGCAGTGAGCGAGGGGGCAATGAGGGAAACACCATATATTTT
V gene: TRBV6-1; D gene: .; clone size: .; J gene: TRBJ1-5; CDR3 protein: CASTRDTPKAQHF; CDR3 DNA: TGTGCCAGCACCAGGGACACCCCAAAGGCCCAGCATTTT
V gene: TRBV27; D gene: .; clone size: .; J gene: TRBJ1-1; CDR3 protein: CASSRGILNTEAFF; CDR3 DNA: TGTGCCAGCAGCCGGGGGATTTTGAACACTGAAGCTTTCTTT
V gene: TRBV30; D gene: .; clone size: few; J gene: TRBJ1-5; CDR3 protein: CAWSVSDRSQPQHF; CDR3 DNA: TGTGCCTGGAGTGTTTCCGATCGGAGTCAGCCCCAGCATTTT
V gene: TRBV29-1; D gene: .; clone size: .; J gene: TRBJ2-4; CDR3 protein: CSVQRGITGHIQYF; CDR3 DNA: TGCAGCGTTCAGAGGGGGATCACCGGGCACATTCAGTACTTC
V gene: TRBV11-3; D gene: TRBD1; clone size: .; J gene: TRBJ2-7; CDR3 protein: CASSPGTGDEQYF; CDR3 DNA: TGTGCCAGCAGCCCGGGGACAGGGGACGAGCAGTACTTC
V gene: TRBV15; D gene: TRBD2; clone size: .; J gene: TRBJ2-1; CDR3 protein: CATSPELAGGYEQFF; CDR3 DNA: TGTGCCACCAGCCCGGAACTAGCGGGGGGCTATGAGCAGTTCTTC
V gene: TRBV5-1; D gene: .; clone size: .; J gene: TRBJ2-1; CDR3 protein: CASSLQVATYNEQFF; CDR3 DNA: TGCGCCAGCAGCCTTCAGGTAGCGACTTACAATGAGCAGTTCTTC
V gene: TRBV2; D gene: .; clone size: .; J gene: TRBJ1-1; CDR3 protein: CATTGMNTEAFF; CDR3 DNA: TGTGCCACCACAGGGATGAACACTGAAGCTTTCTTT
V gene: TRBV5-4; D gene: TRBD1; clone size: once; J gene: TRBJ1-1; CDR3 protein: CASRRQGTPQAFF; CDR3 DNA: TGTGCCAGCAGGCGACAGGGGACACCCCAAGCTTTCTTT
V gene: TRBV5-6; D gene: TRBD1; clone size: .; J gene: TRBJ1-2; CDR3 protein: CASSQDRGQVYGYTF; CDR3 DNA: TGTGCCAGCAGCCAAGACAGGGGGCAGGTCTATGGCTACACCTTC
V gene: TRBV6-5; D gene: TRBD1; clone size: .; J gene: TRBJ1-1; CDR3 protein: CASIQGAGRTEAFF; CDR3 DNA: TGTGCCAGCATCCAGGGGGCTGGGCGCACTGAAGCTTTCTTT